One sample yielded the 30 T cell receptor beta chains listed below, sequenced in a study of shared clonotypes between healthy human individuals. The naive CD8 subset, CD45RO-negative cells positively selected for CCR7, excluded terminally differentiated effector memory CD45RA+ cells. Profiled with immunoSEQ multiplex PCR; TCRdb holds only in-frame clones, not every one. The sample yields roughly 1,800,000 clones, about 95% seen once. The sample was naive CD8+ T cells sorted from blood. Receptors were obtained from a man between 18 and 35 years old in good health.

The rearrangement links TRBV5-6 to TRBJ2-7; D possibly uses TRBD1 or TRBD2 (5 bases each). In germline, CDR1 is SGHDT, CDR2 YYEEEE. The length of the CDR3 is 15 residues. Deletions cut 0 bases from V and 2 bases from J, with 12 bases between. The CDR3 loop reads CASSLAWDGTYEQYF. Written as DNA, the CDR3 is TGTGCCAGCAGCTTGGCCTGGGACGGTACCTACGAGCAGTACTTC.

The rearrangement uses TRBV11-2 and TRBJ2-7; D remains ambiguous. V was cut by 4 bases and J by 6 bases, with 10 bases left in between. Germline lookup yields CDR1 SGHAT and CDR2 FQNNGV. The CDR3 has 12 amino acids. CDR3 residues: CASSSLGPEQYF. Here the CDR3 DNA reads TGTGCCAGCAGCTCCCTAGGACCCGAGCAGTACTTC.

This CDR3 reads CASRRESRDEQFF. In DNA form, the CDR3 reads TGTGCCAGCAGGCGCGAATCGAGAGATGAGCAGTTCTTC. This chain links TRBV9 with TRBJ2-1; D is unresolved. This CDR3 has 13 residues. Trimming took off 5 bases at V and 8 bases at J, with 14 bases between the two ends. Looked up from germline, CDR1 is SGDLS and CDR2 is YYNGEE.

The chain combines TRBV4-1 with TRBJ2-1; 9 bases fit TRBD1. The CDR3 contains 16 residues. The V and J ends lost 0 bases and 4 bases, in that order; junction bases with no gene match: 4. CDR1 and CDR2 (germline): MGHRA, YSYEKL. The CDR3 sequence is CASSQDYGTGYNEQFF. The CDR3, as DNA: TGCGCCAGCAGCCAAGATTATGGGACAGGGTACAATGAGCAGTTCTTC.

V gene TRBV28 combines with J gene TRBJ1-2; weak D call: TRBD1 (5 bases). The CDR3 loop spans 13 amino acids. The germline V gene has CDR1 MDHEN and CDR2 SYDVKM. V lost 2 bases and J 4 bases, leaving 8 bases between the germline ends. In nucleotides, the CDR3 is TGTGCCAGCAGTTTAGACAGTCTCTATGGCTACACCTTC. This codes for CASSLDSLYGYTF.

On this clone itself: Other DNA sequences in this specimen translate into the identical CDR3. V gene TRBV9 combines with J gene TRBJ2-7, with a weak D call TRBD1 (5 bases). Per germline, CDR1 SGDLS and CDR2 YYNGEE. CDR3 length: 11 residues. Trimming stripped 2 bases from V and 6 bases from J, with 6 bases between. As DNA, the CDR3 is TGTGCCAGCAGCGTTGGGGCCGAGCAGTACTTC. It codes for CASSVGAEQYF. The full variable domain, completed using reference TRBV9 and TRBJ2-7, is DSGVTQTPKHLITATGQRVTLRCSPRSGDLSVYWYQQSLDQGLQFLIQYYNGEERAKGNILERFSAQQFPDLHSELNLSSLELGDSALYFCASSVGAEQYFGPGTRLTVT.

The DNA of the CDR3 is TGTGCCAGCAGCCAAAGGACTAGCGGATACGAGCAGTACTTC. Protein sequence: CASSQRTSGYEQYF. The V call is TRBV14, the J call TRBJ2-7; 10 bases are shared with TRBD2. The germline V gene has CDR1 SGHDN and CDR2 FVKESK. The CDR3 length is 14 residues. The V gene end was trimmed by 2 bases and the J gene end by 4 bases; junction bases not matched to a gene: 2.

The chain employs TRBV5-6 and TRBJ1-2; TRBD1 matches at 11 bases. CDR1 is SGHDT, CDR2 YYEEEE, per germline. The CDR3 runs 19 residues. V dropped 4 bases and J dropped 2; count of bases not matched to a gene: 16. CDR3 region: CASSPVPSDRGQLNYGYTF. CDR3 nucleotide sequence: TGTGCCAGCAGCCCCGTTCCGTCGGACAGGGGGCAGTTGAACTATGGCTACACCTTC.

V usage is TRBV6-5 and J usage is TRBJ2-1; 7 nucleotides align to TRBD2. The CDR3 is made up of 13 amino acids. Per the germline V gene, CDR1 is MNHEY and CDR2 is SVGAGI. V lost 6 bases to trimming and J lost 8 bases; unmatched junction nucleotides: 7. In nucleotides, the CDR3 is TGTGCCAGCAGCTCCACTAGCGAGGATGAGCAGTTCTTC. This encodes CASSSTSEDEQFF.

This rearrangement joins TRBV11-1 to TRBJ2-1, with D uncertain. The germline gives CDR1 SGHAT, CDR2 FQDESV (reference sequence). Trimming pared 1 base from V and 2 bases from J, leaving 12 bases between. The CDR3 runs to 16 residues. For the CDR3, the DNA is TGTGCCAGCAGCTTAGTTATGGATTTAACCTACAATGAGCAGTTCTTC. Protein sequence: CASSLVMDLTYNEQFF.

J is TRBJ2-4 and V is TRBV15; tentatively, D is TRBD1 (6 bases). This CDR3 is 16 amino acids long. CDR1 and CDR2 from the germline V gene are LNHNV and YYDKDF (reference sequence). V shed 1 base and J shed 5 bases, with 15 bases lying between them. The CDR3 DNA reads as TGTGCCACCAGCAGAGTGGGCGTGGGGGCGGAAAACATTCAGTACTTC. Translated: CATSRVGVGAENIQYF.

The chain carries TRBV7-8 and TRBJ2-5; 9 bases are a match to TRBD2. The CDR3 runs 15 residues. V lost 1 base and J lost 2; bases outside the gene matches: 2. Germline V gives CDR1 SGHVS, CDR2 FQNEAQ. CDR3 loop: CASSLVLAGQETQYF. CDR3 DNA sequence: TGTGCCAGCAGCTTAGTTCTAGCGGGGCAAGAGACCCAGTACTTC.

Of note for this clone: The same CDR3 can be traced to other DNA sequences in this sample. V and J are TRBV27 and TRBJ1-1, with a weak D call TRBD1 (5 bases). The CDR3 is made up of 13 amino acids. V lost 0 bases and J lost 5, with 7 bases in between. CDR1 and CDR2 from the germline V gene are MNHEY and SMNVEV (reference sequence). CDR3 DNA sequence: TGTGCCAGCAGTTTATCGGGGGGGACTGAAGCTTTCTTT. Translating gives CASSLSGGTEAFF.

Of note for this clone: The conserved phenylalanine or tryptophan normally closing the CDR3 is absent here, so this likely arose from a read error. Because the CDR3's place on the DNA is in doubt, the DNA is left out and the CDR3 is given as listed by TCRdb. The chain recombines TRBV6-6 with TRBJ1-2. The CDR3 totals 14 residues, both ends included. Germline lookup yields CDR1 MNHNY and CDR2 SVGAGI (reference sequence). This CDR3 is CASSYLPDVGSLSL.

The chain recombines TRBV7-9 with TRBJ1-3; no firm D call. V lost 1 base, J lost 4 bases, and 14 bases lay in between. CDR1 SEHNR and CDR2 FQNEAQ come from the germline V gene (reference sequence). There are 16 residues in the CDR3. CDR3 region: CASSLVSAARGNTIYF. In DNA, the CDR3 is TGTGCCAGCAGCTTAGTTTCCGCCGCGAGGGGAAACACCATATATTTT.

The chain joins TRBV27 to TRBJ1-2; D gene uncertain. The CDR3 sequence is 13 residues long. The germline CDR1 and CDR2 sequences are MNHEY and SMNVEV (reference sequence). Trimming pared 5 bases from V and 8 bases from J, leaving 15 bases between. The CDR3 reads CASSGGGIRGYTF. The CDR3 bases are TGTGCCAGCAGTGGAGGAGGGATACGGGGCTACACCTTC.

CDR3 sequence: CAWSVLSAQETQYF. DNA for the CDR3: TGTGCCTGGAGTGTACTTAGCGCCCAAGAGACCCAGTACTTC. This chain links TRBV30 with TRBJ2-5; maybe TRBD2 (5 bases). The germline gives CDR1 GTSNPN, CDR2 SVGIG (reference sequence). Trimming pared 0 bases from V and 1 base from J, leaving 9 bases between. This CDR3 has 14 amino acids.

CDR3 in DNA: TGTGCCAGCAGTGAATTGGAGGGTGCTGGTGGGGGAGATACGCAGTATTTT. Its protein product is CASSELEGAGGGDTQYF. The rearrangement uses TRBV2 and TRBJ2-3; weak D call: TRBD2 (6 bases). Deletions cut 2 bases from V and 5 bases from J, with 20 bases between. Per germline, CDR1 SNHLY and CDR2 FYNNEI. The CDR3 extends over 17 amino acids.

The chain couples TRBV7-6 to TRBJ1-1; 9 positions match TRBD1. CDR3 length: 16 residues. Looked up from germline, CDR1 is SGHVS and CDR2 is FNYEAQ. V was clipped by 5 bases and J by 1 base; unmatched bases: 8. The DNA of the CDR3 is TGTGCCAGCAGCATCGGGACAGGGTTAGCGAACACTGAAGCTTTCTTT. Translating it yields CASSIGTGLANTEAFF.

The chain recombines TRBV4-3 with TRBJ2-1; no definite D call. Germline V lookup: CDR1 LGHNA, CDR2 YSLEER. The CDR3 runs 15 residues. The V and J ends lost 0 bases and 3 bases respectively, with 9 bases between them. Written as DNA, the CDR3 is TGCGCCAGCAGCCAAGATCCTGCGGACTACAATGAGCAGTTCTTC. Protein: CASSQDPADYNEQFF.

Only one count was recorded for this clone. In DNA form, the CDR3 reads TGTGCCAGTACGGTGGCGCCGGGGGCCAACGTCCTGACTTTC. Amino acids: CASTVAPGANVLTF. The chain couples TRBV19 to TRBJ2-6; D is unclear. Trimming took 7 bases from V and 4 from J, leaving 11 bases between them. CDR3 length: 14 residues. Germline V gene data show CDR1 as LNHDA and CDR2 as SQIVND (reference sequence). The full variable domain, with the rest looked up from reference TRBV19 and TRBJ2-6, is DGGITQSPKYLFRKEGQNVTLSCEQNLNHDAMYWYRQDPGQGLRLIYYSQIVNDFQKGDIAEGYSVSREKKESFPLTVTSAQKNPTAFYLCASTVAPGANVLTFGAGSRLTVL.

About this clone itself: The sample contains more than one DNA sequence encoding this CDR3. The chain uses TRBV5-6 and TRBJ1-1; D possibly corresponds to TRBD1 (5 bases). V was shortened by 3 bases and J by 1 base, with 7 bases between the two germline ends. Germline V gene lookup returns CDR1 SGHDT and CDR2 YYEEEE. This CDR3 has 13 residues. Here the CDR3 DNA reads TGTGCCAGCAGCTGGGACGGGAACACTGAAGCTTTCTTT. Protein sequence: CASSWDGNTEAFF.

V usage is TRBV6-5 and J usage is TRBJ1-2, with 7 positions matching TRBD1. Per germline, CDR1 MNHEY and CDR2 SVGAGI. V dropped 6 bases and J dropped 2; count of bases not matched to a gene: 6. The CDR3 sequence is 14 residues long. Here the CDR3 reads CASSPTGLNYGYTF. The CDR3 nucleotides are TGTGCCAGCAGCCCGACAGGGCTAAACTATGGCTACACCTTC.

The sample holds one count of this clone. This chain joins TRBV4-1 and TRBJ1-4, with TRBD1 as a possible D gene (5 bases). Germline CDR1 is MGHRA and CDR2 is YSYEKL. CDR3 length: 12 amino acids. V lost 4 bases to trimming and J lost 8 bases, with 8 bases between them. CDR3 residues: CASSPGTEKLFF. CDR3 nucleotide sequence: TGCGCCAGCAGCCCAGGGACCGAAAAACTGTTTTTT.

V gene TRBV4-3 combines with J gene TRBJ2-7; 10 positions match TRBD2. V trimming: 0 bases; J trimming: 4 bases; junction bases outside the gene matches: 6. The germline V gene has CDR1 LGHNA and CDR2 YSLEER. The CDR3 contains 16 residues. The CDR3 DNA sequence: TGCGCCAGCAGCCAAGATCGGAGCGGGAGGGGTTACGAGCAGTACTTC. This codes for CASSQDRSGRGYEQYF.

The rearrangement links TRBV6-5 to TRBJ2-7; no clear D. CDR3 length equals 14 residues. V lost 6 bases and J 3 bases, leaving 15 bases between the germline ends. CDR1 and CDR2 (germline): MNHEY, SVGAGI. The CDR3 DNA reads TGTGCCAGCAGGGACGGGTTGCCATTCTACGAGCAGTACTTC. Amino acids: CASRDGLPFYEQYF.

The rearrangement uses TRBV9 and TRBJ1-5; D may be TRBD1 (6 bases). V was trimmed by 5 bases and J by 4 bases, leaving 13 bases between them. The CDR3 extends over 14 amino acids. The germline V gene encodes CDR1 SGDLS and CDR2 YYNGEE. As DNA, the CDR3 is TGTGCCAGCAGTGATAATACAGGGAATCAGCCCCAGCATTTT. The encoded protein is CASSDNTGNQPQHF.

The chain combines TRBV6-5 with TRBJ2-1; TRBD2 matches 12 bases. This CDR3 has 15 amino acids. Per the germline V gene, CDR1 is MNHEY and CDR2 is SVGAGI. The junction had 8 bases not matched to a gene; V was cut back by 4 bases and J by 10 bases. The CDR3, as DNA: TGTGCCAGCAGTTCCGGACTAGCGGGACTCCGGGAGCAGTTCTTC. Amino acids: CASSSGLAGLREQFF.

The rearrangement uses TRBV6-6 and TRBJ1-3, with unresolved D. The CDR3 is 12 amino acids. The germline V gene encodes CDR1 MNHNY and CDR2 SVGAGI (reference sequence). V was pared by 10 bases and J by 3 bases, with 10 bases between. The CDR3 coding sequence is TGTGCCATCCATGGACTTGGAAACACCATATATTTT. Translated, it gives CAIHGLGNTIYF.

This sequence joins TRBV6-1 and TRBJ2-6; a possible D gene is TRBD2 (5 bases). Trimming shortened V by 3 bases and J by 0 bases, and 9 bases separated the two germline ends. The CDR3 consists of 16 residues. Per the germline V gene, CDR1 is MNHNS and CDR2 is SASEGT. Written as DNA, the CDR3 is TGTGCCAGCAGTGATTTGGAGGTCTCTGGGGCCAACGTCCTGACTTTC. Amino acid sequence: CASSDLEVSGANVLTF.